Listed below are T cell receptor beta chains from one sample, sequenced in a study of blood T cells in healthy people across ages. MiXCR, run by TCRdb on the 5' RACE reads, gives a single entry per CDR3 protein. The sample yields around 780,000 distinct CDR3 sequences, 25% to 30% seen once. This sample was also put to use in a study of T cells of mothers and their children.

The sample was blood. The receptors here all came from a boy aged 5-17 years in good health. CDR3s include the opening cysteine and the closing phenylalanine or tryptophan. The order of the fields is clone size, D gene, J gene, CDR3 length, V gene, CDR3 DNA, CDR3 protein. D genes are given only for firm matches. Rows may omit the clone size; those that give it use once, few, many or a size class.

abundance: few
d_gene: TRBD1
j_gene: TRBJ2-7
len: 12
v_gene: TRBV12-3/TRBV12-4
CDR3nt: TGTGCCAGCAGTTCTAGGACAGGGCAGCAGTACTTC
CDR3aa: CASSSRTGQQYF

abundance: NA
d_gene: NA
j_gene: TRBJ2-7
len: 15
v_gene: TRBV7-2
CDR3nt: TGTGCCAGCAGCTTAATTCCTAGCAGTGCCTACGAGCAGTACTTC
CDR3aa: CASSLIPSSAYEQYF

abundance: few
d_gene: NA
j_gene: TRBJ2-1
len: 16
v_gene: TRBV27
CDR3nt: TGTGCCAGCAGTGACCGGGACTTGAGACCCTACAATGAGCAGTTCTTC
CDR3aa: CASSDRDLRPYNEQFF

abundance: many
d_gene: TRBD2
j_gene: TRBJ2-3
len: 17
v_gene: TRBV6-1
CDR3nt: TGTGCCAGCAGCCTTCTAGCGGGGGGTGCTAGCACAGATACGCAGTATTTT
CDR3aa: CASSLLAGGASTDTQYF

abundance: NA
d_gene: TRBD2
j_gene: TRBJ2-3
len: 17
v_gene: TRBV20-1
CDR3nt: TGCAGTGCTAGCCTTGGACTAGCGGGGTTTTGGGCAGATACGCAGTATTTT
CDR3aa: CSASLGLAGFWADTQYF

abundance: NA
d_gene: TRBD1
j_gene: TRBJ2-1
len: 15
v_gene: TRBV7-3
CDR3nt: TGTGCCAGCAGCTTGACACAGGGGAGCTACAATGAGCAGTTCTTC
CDR3aa: CASSLTQGSYNEQFF

abundance: few
d_gene: NA
j_gene: TRBJ1-5
len: 15
v_gene: TRBV6-1
CDR3nt: TGTGCCAGCAGTATCTCCAGGATAGGCAATCAGCCCCAGCATTTT
CDR3aa: CASSISRIGNQPQHF

abundance: NA
d_gene: TRBD1
j_gene: TRBJ1-2
len: 15
v_gene: TRBV13
CDR3nt: TGTGCCAGCAGCCCCAGGACAGGGATAGGCTATGGCTACACCTTC
CDR3aa: CASSPRTGIGYGYTF

abundance: NA
d_gene: NA
j_gene: TRBJ2-2
len: 17
v_gene: TRBV7-9
CDR3nt: TGTGCCAGCAGCCCTACGGGGGGGACAGCGGTCCCCGGGGAGCTGTTTTTT
CDR3aa: CASSPTGGTAVPGELFF

abundance: few
d_gene: NA
j_gene: TRBJ1-5
len: 13
v_gene: TRBV5-1
CDR3nt: TGCGCCAGCAGCTTCGATAGCAGTCAGCCCCAGCATTTT
CDR3aa: CASSFDSSQPQHF

abundance: few
d_gene: NA
j_gene: TRBJ2-5
len: 13
v_gene: TRBV3-1
CDR3nt: TGTGCCAGCAGCCATTCTTCCGGGACCAGGTGGTTCTTC
CDR3aa: CASSHSSGTRWFF

abundance: NA
d_gene: TRBD2
j_gene: TRBJ2-1
len: 15
v_gene: TRBV20-1
CDR3nt: TGCAGTGCTAGGGGACTAGCGGGACCTGTAGATGAGCAGTTCTTC
CDR3aa: CSARGLAGPVDEQFF

abundance: few
d_gene: TRBD2
j_gene: TRBJ2-5
len: 20
v_gene: TRBV11-2
CDR3nt: TGTGCCAGCAGCTTAGTCTGGTGGGAACGACTAGCGGGGGGCCAAGAGACCCAGTACTTC
CDR3aa: CASSLVWWERLAGGQETQYF

abundance: NA
d_gene: NA
j_gene: TRBJ1-5
len: 14
v_gene: TRBV2
CDR3nt: TGTGCCAGCAGTGAAGAGGCAGGCAATCAGCCCCAGCATTTT
CDR3aa: CASSEEAGNQPQHF

abundance: few
d_gene: NA
j_gene: TRBJ2-6
len: 16
v_gene: TRBV27
CDR3nt: TGTGCCAGCAGCTCCCTGGGGACGGGGGGGGCCAACGTCCTGACTTTC
CDR3aa: CASSSLGTGGANVLTF

abundance: NA
d_gene: NA
j_gene: TRBJ2-3
len: 13
v_gene: TRBV12-3/TRBV12-4
CDR3nt: TGTGCCAGCGTGGTACAGCTAGGGGATACGCAGTATTTT
CDR3aa: CASVVQLGDTQYF

abundance: once
d_gene: TRBD2
j_gene: TRBJ2-1
len: 15
v_gene: TRBV20-1
CDR3nt: TGCAGTGCTCTTTCGACTAGCGGGAGGAGCAATGAGCAGTTCTTC
CDR3aa: CSALSTSGRSNEQFF

abundance: few
d_gene: NA
j_gene: TRBJ1-5
len: 15
v_gene: TRBV3-1
CDR3nt: TGTGCCAGCAGCCAAGATTCAACGGGGAACCAGCCCCAGCATTTT
CDR3aa: CASSQDSTGNQPQHF

abundance: NA
d_gene: NA
j_gene: TRBJ1-1
len: 14
v_gene: TRBV10-3
CDR3nt: TGTGCCATCACTCAGGGTGAGGGCCACACTGAAGCTTTCTTT
CDR3aa: CAITQGEGHTEAFF

abundance: few
d_gene: NA
j_gene: TRBJ1-2
len: 13
v_gene: TRBV28
CDR3nt: TGTGCCAGCAAACCTTTTTCCCTTTATGGCTACACCTTC
CDR3aa: CASKPFSLYGYTF

abundance: few
d_gene: TRBD1
j_gene: TRBJ2-7
len: 16
v_gene: TRBV7-9
CDR3nt: TGTGCCAGCAGCACTACCGGGACAGAGCCCTCCTACGAGCAGTACTTC
CDR3aa: CASSTTGTEPSYEQYF

abundance: few
d_gene: TRBD1
j_gene: TRBJ1-5
len: 16
v_gene: TRBV10-3
CDR3nt: TGTGCCATCAGTGGAACCGGGACAGGGGTACCTCAGCCCCAGCATTTT
CDR3aa: CAISGTGTGVPQPQHF

abundance: few
d_gene: TRBD2
j_gene: TRBJ2-5
len: 16
v_gene: TRBV9
CDR3nt: TGTGCCAGCAGCGTGGGTAGCGGGGGGGCCCGGGAGACCCAGTACTTC
CDR3aa: CASSVGSGGARETQYF

abundance: few
d_gene: NA
j_gene: TRBJ2-1
len: 15
v_gene: TRBV7-3
CDR3nt: TGTGCCAGCAGCTTAACTACCGGATCCTACAATGAGCAGTTCTTC
CDR3aa: CASSLTTGSYNEQFF

abundance: NA
d_gene: TRBD1
j_gene: TRBJ2-7
len: 14
v_gene: TRBV4-2
CDR3nt: TGTGCCAGCAGCCAAGAGCAGGGGGCCGACGAGCAGTACTTC
CDR3aa: CASSQEQGADEQYF

abundance: few
d_gene: NA
j_gene: TRBJ2-6
len: 13
v_gene: TRBV12-3/TRBV12-4
CDR3nt: TGTGCCAGCAGTCAATTGGGGGCCAACGTCCTGACTTTC
CDR3aa: CASSQLGANVLTF

abundance: NA
d_gene: TRBD1
j_gene: TRBJ2-5
len: 13
v_gene: TRBV6-2/TRBV6-3
CDR3nt: TGTGCCAGCAGTTCGACAGGGCCAGAGACCCAGTACTTC
CDR3aa: CASSSTGPETQYF

abundance: few
d_gene: TRBD1
j_gene: TRBJ1-2
len: 13
v_gene: TRBV28
CDR3nt: TGTACCACCAGGGACAGGGGGCGGGATGGCTACACCTTC
CDR3aa: CTTRDRGRDGYTF

abundance: NA
d_gene: NA
j_gene: TRBJ1-2
len: 13
v_gene: TRBV7-9
CDR3nt: TGTGCCAGCAGCGGACGGGGGCGCTATGGCTACACCTTC
CDR3aa: CASSGRGRYGYTF

abundance: once
d_gene: NA
j_gene: TRBJ2-7
len: 14
v_gene: TRBV7-2
CDR3nt: TGTGCCAGCAGCAGTGGCGGGGACCTCTACGAGCAGTACTTC
CDR3aa: CASSSGGDLYEQYF

abundance: few
d_gene: NA
j_gene: TRBJ2-1
len: 14
v_gene: TRBV24-1
CDR3nt: TGTGCCACCGGAGAGGACGGGAGTTACAATGAGCAGTTCTTC
CDR3aa: CATGEDGSYNEQFF

abundance: NA
d_gene: TRBD2
j_gene: TRBJ2-5
len: 15
v_gene: TRBV7-9
CDR3nt: TGTGCCAGCAGCCGCGTCTGGGCGGGGGGAAAGACCCAGTACTTC
CDR3aa: CASSRVWAGGKTQYF

abundance: NA
d_gene: NA
j_gene: TRBJ2-1
len: 11
v_gene: TRBV20-1
CDR3nt: TGCAGTGCTAGGGTCGAGCCCGAGCAGTTCTTC
CDR3aa: CSARVEPEQFF

abundance: few
d_gene: TRBD1
j_gene: TRBJ1-1
len: 13
v_gene: TRBV6-5
CDR3nt: TGTGCCAGCAGTTATCGCGGACAGGCCGAGGCTTTCTTT
CDR3aa: CASSYRGQAEAFF

abundance: NA
d_gene: TRBD1
j_gene: TRBJ2-1
len: 15
v_gene: TRBV6-6
CDR3nt: TGTGCCAGCAGCCGGGGGACAGGGGACTACAATGAGCAGTTCTTC
CDR3aa: CASSRGTGDYNEQFF

abundance: NA
d_gene: NA
j_gene: TRBJ1-1
len: 12
v_gene: TRBV3-1
CDR3nt: TGTGCCAGCAGCCAACCACAGGGTGAAGCTTTCTTT
CDR3aa: CASSQPQGEAFF

abundance: few
d_gene: NA
j_gene: TRBJ2-1
len: 16
v_gene: TRBV10-3
CDR3nt: TGTGCCATCAGCTCCGGGACCAGCGGACCCTTGGGGGAGCAGTTCTTC
CDR3aa: CAISSGTSGPLGEQFF

abundance: NA
d_gene: NA
j_gene: TRBJ2-2
len: 15
v_gene: TRBV5-1
CDR3nt: TGCGCCAGCAGCTTGAGGGCAGAGAACACCGGGGAGCTGTTTTTT
CDR3aa: CASSLRAENTGELFF

abundance: NA
d_gene: NA
j_gene: TRBJ1-2
len: 12
v_gene: TRBV12-3/TRBV12-4
CDR3nt: TGTGCCAGCAGTTTGTACGAAAACAGCTACACCTTC
CDR3aa: CASSLYENSYTF

abundance: NA
d_gene: TRBD1
j_gene: TRBJ2-1
len: 14
v_gene: TRBV2
CDR3nt: TGTGCCAGCATCGCCGGGACAGGGCCCAATGAGCAGTTCTTC
CDR3aa: CASIAGTGPNEQFF

abundance: NA
d_gene: NA
j_gene: TRBJ1-5
len: 13
v_gene: TRBV5-1
CDR3nt: TGCGCCAGCAGCTTGGGGACCGGAGAGCCCCAGCATTTT
CDR3aa: CASSLGTGEPQHF

abundance: NA
d_gene: NA
j_gene: TRBJ2-1
len: 12
v_gene: TRBV28
CDR3nt: TGTGCCAGCAGTACCGGACCGCAACAGCAGTTCTTC
CDR3aa: CASSTGPQQQFF

abundance: few
d_gene: TRBD1
j_gene: TRBJ2-7
len: 14
v_gene: TRBV2
CDR3nt: TGTGCCAGCAGTGGGGGGACAGGGAACTACGAGCAGTACTTC
CDR3aa: CASSGGTGNYEQYF

abundance: once
d_gene: NA
j_gene: TRBJ1-4
len: 13
v_gene: TRBV29-1
CDR3nt: TGCAGCGTTGAGGGAGGATCTAATGAAAAACTGTTTTTT
CDR3aa: CSVEGGSNEKLFF

abundance: NA
d_gene: NA
j_gene: TRBJ1-2
len: 12
v_gene: TRBV20-1
CDR3nt: TGCAGTGCTATTCAGGGGTCCTTTAGTCCGACCTTC
CDR3aa: CSAIQGSFSPTF